A selection of T cell receptor beta chains follows, all from one sample in a study of blood T cells in healthy people across ages. MiXCR, run by TCRdb on the 5' RACE reads, gives a single entry per CDR3 protein. In the table there are about 780,000 distinct CDR3 sequences, around 62% of which are singletons. The sample comprised blood. The receptors were sampled from a man aged 30 to 45 in good health. Both conserved end residues are part of each CDR3. Fields, in order: clone size, V gene, J gene, D gene, CDR3 DNA, CDR3 protein. D genes are given only for firm matches. Clone sizes are given selectively: once, few, many, or a class where the clone is expanded.

>-|TRBV2|TRBJ1-1|-
TGTGCCAGCAGTGATCTAGGGGGTGCTGCCACTGAAGCTTTCTTT
CASSDLGGAATEAFF
>-|TRBV7-2|TRBJ1-6|-
TGTGCCAGCAGCTTTATAATGGGTCCAAGACCCCTCCACTTT
CASSFIMGPRPLHF
>-|TRBV12-3/TRBV12-4|TRBJ2-5|-
TGTGCCAGCAGCCGGGACCTGGCCCAAGAGACCCAGTACTTC
CASSRDLAQETQYF
>-|TRBV9|TRBJ1-1|-
TGTGCCAGCAGCGACGACAGAACCACTGAAGCTTTCTTT
CASSDDRTTEAFF
>few|TRBV5-6|TRBJ1-1|TRBD1
TGTGCCAGCACTTCCTACCGGACAGGGGCGGGCACTGAAGCTTTCTTT
CASTSYRTGAGTEAFF
>-|TRBV20-1|TRBJ2-5|-
TGCAGTGCTAGTCTAGACCAAGAGACCCAGTACTTC
CSASLDQETQYF
>once|TRBV4-2|TRBJ2-5|-
TGTGCCAGCAGGAAAGGCGGACGTCAAGAGACCCAGTACTTC
CASRKGGRQETQYF
>-|TRBV7-3|TRBJ2-3|TRBD2
TGTGCCAGCTCCTTGGGACTAGCGGCTAGCACAGATACGCAGTATTTT
CASSLGLAASTDTQYF
>-|TRBV12-3/TRBV12-4|TRBJ1-2|-
TGTGCCAGCAGCCCCCTGGGGCAAGGGTTCTATGGCTACACCTTC
CASSPLGQGFYGYTF
>-|TRBV4-3|TRBJ2-7|-
TGCGCCAGCAGCCAAGATCGGAACGTTTGGGCCAATGAGCAGTACTTC
CASSQDRNVWANEQYF
>few|TRBV5-1|TRBJ2-4|TRBD1
TGCGCCAGCAGCTTGTTCACGGGACAGGGTACGGACATTCAGTACTTC
CASSLFTGQGTDIQYF
>few|TRBV10-3|TRBJ1-6|-
TGTGCCATCAGTGAGGGGGGGCAGGGTGATTCACCCCTCCACTTT
CAISEGGQGDSPLHF
>-|TRBV7-2|TRBJ2-1|TRBD2
TGTGCCAGCAGCTTAGGGACTAGCGGGGGGACCAATGAGCAGTTCTTC
CASSLGTSGGTNEQFF
>-|TRBV20-1|TRBJ2-5|TRBD1
TGCAGTGCTGACCCCGGGACAGGGGAAGAGACCCAGTACTTC
CSADPGTGEETQYF
>once|TRBV7-2|TRBJ2-7|TRBD2
TGTGCCAGCAGCTCCGGACGAGCGGGGGGCTACGAGCAGTACTTC
CASSSGRAGGYEQYF
>-|TRBV12-3/TRBV12-4|TRBJ2-5|-
TGTGCCAGCAGTTGGGGGCGACAAGAGCAGTACTTC
CASSWGRQEQYF
>-|TRBV6-2/TRBV6-3|TRBJ2-7|TRBD2
TGTGCCAGCAGTTACTCGGGACTAGTCAACAACGAGCAGTACTTC
CASSYSGLVNNEQYF
>-|TRBV4-3|TRBJ2-1|-
TGCGCCAGCAGCCAAGTGGAGGCAGGGTCAAATGAGCAGTTCTTC
CASSQVEAGSNEQFF
>few|TRBV3-1|TRBJ2-4|-
TGTGCCAGCAGCTACCAAGCCGGGACAATTGTAGCCAAAAACATTCAGTACTTC
CASSYQAGTIVAKNIQYF
>-|TRBV29-1|TRBJ2-1|TRBD2
TGCAGCGTTGAACGGGCGGGGGGCACCTACAATGAGCAGTTCTTC
CSVERAGGTYNEQFF
>few|TRBV12-3/TRBV12-4|TRBJ2-4|-
TGTGCCAGCAGTTCCTGGGGGAGCTTGGGGGCCAAAAACATTCAGTACTTC
CASSSWGSLGAKNIQYF
>once|TRBV6-5|TRBJ2-1|-
TGTGCCAGCAGTTACTCGAGGCAGCAACAGTCCTACAATGAGCAGTTCTTC
CASSYSRQQQSYNEQFF
>-|TRBV9|TRBJ2-5|TRBD1
TGTGCCAGCAGCCAAGAAGGACAGGGGGTCGCTGAGCAGTACTTC
CASSQEGQGVAEQYF
>-|TRBV5-1|TRBJ2-7|-
TGCGCCAGCAGCGCCGGAGGAAATCGGGGCGGATACGAGCAGTACTTC
CASSAGGNRGGYEQYF
>-|TRBV4-2|TRBJ1-5|TRBD1
TGTGCCAGCAGCCGAACCGGACAGGGGGATCAGCCCCAGCATTTT
CASSRTGQGDQPQHF
>-|TRBV10-3|TRBJ2-1|TRBD1
TGTGCCACCCGGGACAGCCACAATGAGCAGTTCTTC
CATRDSHNEQFF
>once|TRBV12-3/TRBV12-4|TRBJ2-1|-
TGTGCCACTAGGAGGGCTCGTGAAGTGAATGAGCAGTTCTTC
CATRRAREVNEQFF
>-|TRBV13|TRBJ2-3|TRBD2
TGTGCCAGCAGCCTCCGGAGGAGTAGCGGGAGCCCAGATACGCAGTATTTT
CASSLRRSSGSPDTQYF
>-|TRBV5-1|TRBJ2-5|-
TGCGCCAGCAGCATGGTTACAGGTTCCCTGGGGGAGACCCAGTACTTC
CASSMVTGSLGETQYF
>few|TRBV4-3|TRBJ2-1|-
TGCGCCAGCAGCCAAGAATCAGGGGCGTGGGATGAGCAGTTCTTC
CASSQESGAWDEQFF
>-|TRBV7-8|TRBJ2-4|TRBD2
TGTGCCAGCAGCTTGGGGAGGGGACTAGCGGCTACTGAAAACATTCAGTACTTC
CASSLGRGLAATENIQYF
>few|TRBV15|TRBJ1-4|-
TGTGCCACCAGCAGAGATAGAGGGCTAAGAGAAAAACTGTTTTTT
CATSRDRGLREKLFF
>-|TRBV4-2|TRBJ2-3|-
TGTGCCAGCAGCCATGGTACGGGGGCAGATACGCAGTATTTT
CASSHGTGADTQYF
>-|TRBV28|TRBJ2-7|TRBD2
TGTGCCAGCAGTTTCCGCAGTTGGATAGCGGGAGGAGGCGAGCAGTACTTC
CASSFRSWIAGGGEQYF
>-|TRBV6-6|TRBJ2-5|-
TGTGCCAGCAGTTACTCGAAGGGAGGAGAGACCCAGTACTTC
CASSYSKGGETQYF
>-|TRBV25-1|TRBJ1-4|-
TGTGCCAGCAGCCCGTCGGCAATTAATGAAAAACTGTTTTTT
CASSPSAINEKLFF
>-|TRBV7-3|TRBJ1-1|TRBD1
TGTGCCAGCAGCTCCCAGGGGGGCCACTTGAACACTGAAGCTTTCTTT
CASSSQGGHLNTEAFF
>-|TRBV27|TRBJ1-4|-
TGTGCCAGCAGTTTATCGAACCGACAGCACGAAAAACTGTTTTTT
CASSLSNRQHEKLFF
>few|TRBV6-2/TRBV6-3|TRBJ1-1|-
TGTGCCAGCAGTCCCCATAACAGGGAACTTGAAGCTTTCTTT
CASSPHNRELEAFF
>-|TRBV29-1|TRBJ2-7|-
TGCAGCGTTGAAGGGAAGGGCAGCTACTACGAGCAGTACTTC
CSVEGKGSYYEQYF